This TCR beta chain is from a study of blood T cell repertoires in COVID-19. About the research overall: Some COVID-19 samples were acute and others convalescent; all came from the United States, Italy and Spain. PBMCs, B-cell-depleted T cells, or T cells provided the cDNA or gDNA that made up the material.

In the original processing: Cell counts per sample came from amplifying reference gene primers. Sequencing was performed with immunoSEQ multiplex PCR; in TCRdb, only in-frame clones are kept and a portion is missing. D and trimming were read from the DNA, whereas the V and J calls and clone size are those reported in that table. The repertoire consists of about 160,000 clones, with roughly 77% occurring once and the leading ten covering roughly 10%. Looked up from germline, CDR1 is SGHAT and CDR2 is FQNNGV. The CDR3 extends over 13 amino acids. V lost 5 bases, J lost 14 bases, and 16 bases lay in between.

The V and J genes are TRBV11-2 and TRBJ1-6; D possibly corresponds to TRBD1 (6 bases). The sequenced sample was peripheral blood. The source of this sequence is a human donor in a cohort sampled during active COVID-19. The CDR3 DNA is TGTGCCAGCAGCCAGCAACCGGACAGAGCCCTCCACTTT. Encoded protein: CASSQQPDRALHF.